This entry lists 21 T cell receptor beta chains sequenced from one sample in a study of immune evolution from preneoplasia to lung adenocarcinoma. Some clones are missing from TCRdb's copy, which holds only in-frame ones; the method was immunoSEQ multiplex PCR. The table records around 2,000 clones, around 77% of them present only once. Sequenced input: FFPE adjacent normal lung tissue. These receptors all stem from a person aged 60-80 years with lung adenocarcinoma.

Only a few counts were recorded for this clone. CDR3 region: CASSISGITNEKLFF. CDR3 DNA sequence: TGTGCCAGTAGTATATCAGGGATAACTAATGAAAAACTGTTTTTT. This rearrangement joins TRBV19 to TRBJ1-4; weak D call: TRBD1 (5 bases). V was cut by 2 bases and J by 1 base, with 8 bases left in between. Germline V lookup: CDR1 LNHDA, CDR2 SQIVND (reference sequence). This CDR3 region has 15 residues. Based on the CDR3 plus reference TRBV19 and TRBJ1-4, the full variable domain is DGGITQSPKYLFRKEGQNVTLSCEQNLNHDAMYWYRQDPGQGLRLIYYSQIVNDFQKGDIAEGYSVSREKKESFPLTVTSAQKNPTAFYLCASSISGITNEKLFFGSGTQLSVL.

About this clone itself: Other DNA sequences of this sample code for an identical CDR3. The CDR3 sequence is CASSRGVSNQPQHF. For the CDR3, the DNA is TGTGCCAGCAGTCGGGGGGTTAGTAATCAGCCCCAGCATTTT. The rearrangement links TRBV28 to TRBJ1-5; possible D gene TRBD1, 5 bases. This CDR3 is 14 amino acids long. Trimming left V 5 bases short and J 4 bases short, with 12 bases between. Germline CDR1 reads MDHEN; CDR2 reads SYDVKM.

The genes are TRBV7-2 and TRBJ2-7; D tentatively fits TRBD1 or TRBD2 (5 bases each). Trimming took 8 bases from V and 6 from J, leaving 23 bases between them. The CDR3 covers 15 residues. Germline V lookup: CDR1 SGHTA, CDR2 FQGNSA. The CDR3, as DNA: TGTGCCAGCCAACGAAACCGGGACCTCGTAGGCGAGCAGTACTTC. It encodes CASQRNRDLVGEQYF.

This chain links TRBV4-1 with TRBJ2-3; 8 bases are shared with TRBD2. The CDR3 runs to 16 residues. In germline, CDR1 is MGHRA, CDR2 YSYEKL. Trimming took 2 bases from V and 3 from J; bases not matched to a gene: 7. The CDR3 coding sequence is TGCGCCAGCAGCCAACCTCCCGCGGGGGGAACAGATACGCAGTATTTT. The encoded protein is CASSQPPAGGTDTQYF.

This chain joins TRBV18 and TRBJ2-2; 13 bases match TRBD2. With 0 bases clipped from V and 7 bases from J, the junction kept 5 bases outside the gene matches. Germline V gene lookup returns CDR1 KGHSH and CDR2 LQKENI. There are 17 residues in the CDR3. The CDR3 region is CASSPPGLAGTHGELFF. For the CDR3, the DNA is TGTGCCAGCTCACCACCGGGACTAGCGGGGACACACGGGGAGCTGTTTTTT.

The rearrangement uses TRBV5-8 and TRBJ1-4, with unresolved D. The CDR3 length is 15 residues. V was shortened by 4 bases and J by 5 bases, with 15 bases between the two germline ends. Germline assignment: CDR1 SGHTS and CDR2 YDEGEE. Written as DNA, the CDR3 is TGTGCCAGCAGCGCGGATAAGGAACACAATGAAAAACTGTTTTTT. Residues: CASSADKEHNEKLFF.

This clone was seen a single time. The rearrangement links TRBV12-1 to TRBJ2-6; the table names TRBD1, a call not compared with the DNA. TRBV12-1 counts as a pseudogene. CDR3 length: 18 amino acids. In DNA form, the CDR3 reads TGTGCCAGCAGCAAGTTTTTTATAGGACAAAGTCGGGCCAACGTCCTGACTTTC. It translates to CASSKFFIGQSRANVLTF.

The CDR3 DNA is TGTGCCAGTAGGAAAGGCCCCGGGACAGAAATATATGGTAGTCAGCCCCAGCATTTT. Translating it yields CASRKGPGTEIYGSQPQHF. V and J are TRBV19 and TRBJ1-5; TRBD1 matches 7 bases. CDR1 is LNHDA and CDR2 is SQIVND in the germline V gene (reference sequence). The CDR3 contains 19 residues. Trimming cost V 6 bases and J 6 bases; bases outside gene matches: 23.

This CDR3 reads CASSSGQRSGYTF. CDR3 coding DNA: TGTGCCAGCAGCTCAGGCCAAAGGAGTGGCTACACCTTC. This chain uses TRBV9 with TRBJ1-2, with unresolved D. The CDR3 totals 13 residues. The V and J ends lost 4 bases and 7 bases respectively, with 14 bases between them. Germline CDR1 SGDLS, CDR2 YYNGEE. Filled out from reference TRBV9 and TRBJ1-2, the complete variable domain reads DSGVTQTPKHLITATGQRVTLRCSPRSGDLSVYWYQQSLDQGLQFLIQYYNGEERAKGNILERFSAQQFPDLHSELNLSSLELGDSALYFCASSSGQRSGYTFGSGTRLTVV.

This clone came up once. A junction boundary mismatches the germline segment, possibly from a read error. The V call is TRBV28, the J call TRBJ2-7; D unresolved. Germline V gives CDR1 MDHEN, CDR2 SYDVKM. The CDR3 is 13 residues long. CDR3 bases: TGTGTCAGCAAAAGATGGAGCTCCTACGAGCAGTACTTC. This encodes CVSKRWSSYEQYF.

The V and J genes are TRBV2 and TRBJ2-5; the D is unclear. The DNA end favors TRBJ2-7, so the J call may be wrong. Germline loops: CDR1 SNHLY, CDR2 FYNNEI. This CDR3 has 12 residues. The CDR3 sequence: CASSAVSYEQYF. The CDR3 nucleotides are TGTGCCAGCAGTGCGGTCTCCTACGAGCAGTACTTC.

The gene calls are TRBV28 and TRBJ2-2, with a weak D call TRBD2 (6 bases). V lost 6 bases and J 7 bases, leaving 15 bases between the germline ends. Per the germline V gene, CDR1 is MDHEN and CDR2 is SYDVKM. The CDR3 is made up of 14 amino acids. As DNA, the CDR3 is TGTGCCAGCAGCCCCGTGGGGAGGCTCGGGGAGCTGTTTTTT. This translates into CASSPVGRLGELFF. Full variable domain (missing parts from reference TRBV28 and TRBJ2-2): DVKVTQSSRYLVKRTGEKVFLECVQDMDHENMFWYRQDPGLGLRLIYFSYDVKMKEKGDIPEGYSVSREKKERFSLILESASTNQTSMYLCASSPVGRLGELFFGEGSRLTVL.

The CDR3 DNA is TGCAGCGTAACCGGGACAGGGACCGGGGAGCTGTTTTTT. Protein sequence: CSVTGTGTGELFF. The chain uses TRBV29-1 and TRBJ2-2; TRBD1 aligns across 9 bases. Germline values: CDR1 SQVTM, CDR2 ANQGSEA. After removal of 6 bases from V and 5 bases from J, the junction contained 4 bases not matched to a gene. The CDR3 covers 13 residues.

The chain recombines TRBV9 with TRBJ2-5; 7 bases agree with TRBD2. J lost 3 bases, V lost 6 bases, and 11 bases had no gene match. The CDR3 has 15 residues. In germline, CDR1 is SGDLS, CDR2 YYNGEE. CDR3 protein: CASTSLGGNKETQYF. The CDR3 DNA reads as TGTGCCAGCACCTCCCTCGGGGGGAACAAAGAGACCCAGTACTTC.

V gene TRBV14 combines with J gene TRBJ1-1; perhaps TRBD1 as D (6 bases). Deletions cut 0 bases from V and 4 bases from J, with 15 bases between. Looked up from germline, CDR1 is SGHDN and CDR2 is FVKESK. This CDR3 is built from 16 residues. This chain's CDR3 is CASSQERSGAGTEAFF. In DNA form, the CDR3 reads TGTGCCAGCAGCCAAGAACGGTCGGGGGCGGGCACTGAAGCTTTCTTT. Full variable domain (rest looked up from reference TRBV14 and TRBJ1-1): EAGVTQFPSHSVIEKGQTVTLRCDPISGHDNLYWYRRVMGKEIKFLLHFVKESKQDESGMPNNRFLAERTGGTYSTLKVQPAELEDSGVYFCASSQERSGAGTEAFFGQGTRLTVV.

The chain links TRBV7-2 to TRBJ1-1, with 10 bases that match TRBD1. Germline CDR1 SGHTA, CDR2 FQGNSA. The CDR3 is made up of 13 amino acids. The ends lost 5 bases at V and 5 bases at J; junction bases unmatched: 2. Here the CDR3 reads CASSGQGVTEAFF. The CDR3 DNA is TGTGCCAGCAGCGGACAGGGGGTAACTGAAGCTTTCTTT.

The V and J genes are TRBV28 and TRBJ2-7; 9 bases are a match to TRBD1. Looked up from germline, CDR1 is MDHEN and CDR2 is SYDVKM. The V segment lost 8 bases and the J segment 3 bases; nucleotides outside the gene matches: 5. The length of the CDR3 is 13 residues. The DNA for the CDR3 is TGTGCCAGCCACGGACAGGGGTACTACGAGCAGTACTTC. Translating it yields CASHGQGYYEQYF.

The chain joins TRBV18 to TRBJ2-5, with 7 bases aligning to TRBD1. CDR3 length: 14 residues. Trimming at V came to 3 bases and at J to 5 bases, leaving 6 bases not matched to a gene. Germline V gene lookup returns CDR1 KGHSH and CDR2 LQKENI. CDR3 nucleotide sequence: TGTGCCAGCTCACCCAGAGACAGGGTGGAGACCCAGTACTTC. Its protein product is CASSPRDRVETQYF.

This clone was counted a few times. The J gene is TRBJ1-1, the V gene TRBV29-1; perhaps TRBD1 as D (6 bases). Deletions cut 5 bases from V and 3 bases from J, with 13 bases between. The V gene's germline CDR1 is SQVTM and CDR2 ANQGSEA. The CDR3 has 13 amino acids. The CDR3 protein is CSVSVGGDTEAFF. The DNA of the CDR3 is TGCAGCGTTTCCGTAGGGGGGGACACTGAAGCTTTCTTT.

The chain uses TRBV7-8 and TRBJ2-7; 7 bases are a match to TRBD1. V was pared by 1 base and J by 0 bases, with 0 bases of the junction left unmatched. The CDR3 loop spans 14 amino acids. CDR1 and CDR2 from the germline V gene are SGHVS and FQNEAQ. CDR3 loop: CASSLGDSSYEQYF. Here the CDR3 DNA reads TGTGCCAGCAGCTTAGGGGACAGCTCCTACGAGCAGTACTTC.

This clone was found once. V is TRBV7-9 and J is TRBJ2-1, with D hard to call. CDR1 is SEHNR and CDR2 is FQNEAQ in the germline V gene (reference sequence). V lost 3 bases and J 3 bases, leaving 3 bases between the germline ends. CDR3 length: 12 residues. This CDR3 reads CASSLGYNEQFF. As DNA, the CDR3 is TGTGCCAGCAGCTTGGGCTACAATGAGCAGTTCTTC.